This T cell receptor beta chain was recorded in a study of blood T cell repertoires in COVID-19. Across the study: The origin of the acute and convalescent COVID-19 samples was the United States, Italy and Spain.

The Seattle patients joined while their infection was active and were tracked longitudinally afterward. Germline V gives CDR1 SGDLS, CDR2 YYNGEE. V gave up 6 bases and J gave up 2 bases, with 15 bases separating them. The CDR3 loop spans 15 amino acids. Per the original data handling: Estimation of nucleated cell counts was performed using reference gene primer amplification. The data were produced by immunoSEQ multiplex PCR, yet TCRdb's version contains in-frame clones alone and is incomplete. Clone size and the V and J calls come from that table; the DNA yielded D and trimming. This repertoire shows about 150,000 clones, about 80% found once; its top ten account for over 10%.

This chain uses TRBV9 with TRBJ2-1; possible D gene TRBD1, 6 bases. The clonotype originates from a woman aged 55-69 years with COVID-19, enrolled during active disease. Sequenced: peripheral blood. For the CDR3, the DNA is TGTGCCAGCACCCCAGAGACAGGAACCTACAATGAGCAGTTCTTC. The encoded protein is CASTPETGTYNEQFF.